The T cell receptor (beta chain) under discussion was sequenced for a study of shared clonotypes between healthy human individuals. The deep-level immunoSEQ assay was used. In the authors' methods: Sequence data from immunoSEQ were junction-only and lacked quality scores; consequently, filtering differed. Method: immunoSEQ multiplex PCR; TCRdb's copy keeps in-frame clones and lacks some. The DNA gave D and trimming, while V, J and clone size come from that table. The repertoire consists of some 2,000,000 clones, with 90% to 95% occurring once and the leading ten covering roughly 0.13%. The table lists this clone with a count of one. Its target is unknown. CDR3 length: 13 residues. Between the trimmed V and J ends, which lost 5 bases and 4 bases, there was a span of 9 bases. CDR1 LNHDA and CDR2 SQIVND come from the germline V gene (reference sequence). Naive CD4+ cells were CD45RA-selected; the remaining cells were memory.

Study-level points and caveats: Naive subsets tended to show greater estimated richness than memory subsets.

The chain uses TRBV19 and TRBJ1-5; D not resolved. The sequenced sample consisted of naive CD4+ T cells sorted from blood. The subset denotes: CD45RA+ positively selected. The clonotype originates from a man between 18 and 29 years old in good health. The CDR3, as DNA: TGTGCCAGTAGTTTGGCCGAAAATCAGCCCCAGCATTTT. It specifies CASSLAENQPQHF.